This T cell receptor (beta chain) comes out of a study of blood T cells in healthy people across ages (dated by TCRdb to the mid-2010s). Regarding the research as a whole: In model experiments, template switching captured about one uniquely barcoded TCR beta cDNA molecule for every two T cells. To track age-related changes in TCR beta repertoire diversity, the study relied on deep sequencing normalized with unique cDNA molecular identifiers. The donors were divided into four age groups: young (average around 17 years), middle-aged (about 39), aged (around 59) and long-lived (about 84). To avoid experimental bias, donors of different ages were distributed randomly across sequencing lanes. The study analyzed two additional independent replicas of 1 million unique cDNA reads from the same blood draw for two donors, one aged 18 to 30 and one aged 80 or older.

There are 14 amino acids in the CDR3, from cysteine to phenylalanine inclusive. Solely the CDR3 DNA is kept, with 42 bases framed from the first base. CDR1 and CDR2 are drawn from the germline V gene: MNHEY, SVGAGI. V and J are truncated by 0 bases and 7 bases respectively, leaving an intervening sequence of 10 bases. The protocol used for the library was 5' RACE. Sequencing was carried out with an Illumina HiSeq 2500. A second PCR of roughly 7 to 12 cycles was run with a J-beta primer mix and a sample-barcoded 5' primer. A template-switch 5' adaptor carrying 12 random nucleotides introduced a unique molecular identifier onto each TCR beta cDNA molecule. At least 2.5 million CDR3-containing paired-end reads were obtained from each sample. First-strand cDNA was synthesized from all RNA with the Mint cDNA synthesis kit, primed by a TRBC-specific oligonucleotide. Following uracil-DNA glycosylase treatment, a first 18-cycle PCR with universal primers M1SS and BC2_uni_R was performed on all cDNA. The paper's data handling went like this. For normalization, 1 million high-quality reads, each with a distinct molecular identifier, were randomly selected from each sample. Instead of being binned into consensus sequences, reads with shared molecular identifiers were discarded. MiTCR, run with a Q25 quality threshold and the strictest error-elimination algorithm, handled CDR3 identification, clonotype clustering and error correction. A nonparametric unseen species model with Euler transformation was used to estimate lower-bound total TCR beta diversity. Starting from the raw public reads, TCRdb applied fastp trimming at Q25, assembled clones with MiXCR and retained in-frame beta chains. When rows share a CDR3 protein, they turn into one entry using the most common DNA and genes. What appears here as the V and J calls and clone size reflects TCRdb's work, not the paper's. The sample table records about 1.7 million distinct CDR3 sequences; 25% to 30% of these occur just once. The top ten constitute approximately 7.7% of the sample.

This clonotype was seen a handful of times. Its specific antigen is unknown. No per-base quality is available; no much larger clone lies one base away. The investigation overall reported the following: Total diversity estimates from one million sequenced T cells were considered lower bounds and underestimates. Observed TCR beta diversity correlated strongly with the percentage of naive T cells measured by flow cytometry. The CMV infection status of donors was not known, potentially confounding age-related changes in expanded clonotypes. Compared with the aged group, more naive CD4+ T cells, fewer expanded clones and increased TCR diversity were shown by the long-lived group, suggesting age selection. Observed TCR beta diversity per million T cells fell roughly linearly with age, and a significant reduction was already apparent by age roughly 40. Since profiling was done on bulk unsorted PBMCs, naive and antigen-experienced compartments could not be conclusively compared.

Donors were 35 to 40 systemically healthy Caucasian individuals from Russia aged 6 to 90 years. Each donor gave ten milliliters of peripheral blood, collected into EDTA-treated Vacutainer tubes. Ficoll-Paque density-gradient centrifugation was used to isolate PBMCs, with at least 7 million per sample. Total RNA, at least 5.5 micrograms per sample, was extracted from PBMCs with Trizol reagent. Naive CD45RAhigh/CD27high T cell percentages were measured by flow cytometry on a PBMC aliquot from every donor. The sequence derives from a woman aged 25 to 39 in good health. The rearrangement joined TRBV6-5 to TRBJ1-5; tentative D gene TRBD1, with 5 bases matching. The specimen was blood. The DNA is TGTGCCAGCAGTTACTCGGCAGGGAACCAGCCCCAGCATTTT. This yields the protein CASSYSAGNQPQHF.